The subject of this entry is one TCR beta chain. What it binds is unknown. These data belong to a study of cytotoxic CD8 clonotypes in ibrutinib-treated CLL. Study-level findings and limits: Collection times varied between progressing and sustained-remission patients.

Sequenced by immunoSEQ multiplex PCR; TCRdb stores in-frame clones only, minus some. Of about 150,000 clones listed, about 78% are singletons. CDR3 size: 14 residues. Germline V CDR1 and CDR2: SGHTA, FQGNSA. Trimming removed 5 bases from V and 5 bases from J; junction bases left unmatched: 7. Sequencing used PBMCs, obtained after 24 months of ibrutinib treatment. The receptor's source is a human donor with chronic lymphocytic leukemia. The chain carries TRBV7-2 and TRBJ2-5, with 8 bases aligning to TRBD2. CDR3 nucleotide sequence: TGTGCCAGCAGCCCCCAAGCGGGGGTGGAGACCCAGTACTTC. It is translated as CASSPQAGVETQYF.